Below, 3 T cell receptor beta chains from the same sample are listed, as sequenced in a study of blood T cell repertoires in COVID-19 (dated by TCRdb to about 2020). The library was made by the immunoSEQ multiplex PCR assay. This immuneACCESS table, as held by TCRdb, lists in-frame sequences with V and J called but not all clones. Of the missing ones, under half trace to an unresolved V gene in checked studies; the others have no known cause. For this sample the table gives 150,000 to 200,000 clones, of which 87% were detected only once. The ten largest account for about 4.7% of the sample. Sequenced input: peripheral blood. The receptors come from a human donor in a cohort sampled during active COVID-19.

The rearrangement links TRBV21-1 to TRBJ1-6; the DNA was not compared with TRBD1, the D call given in the table. TRBV21-1 is marked as a pseudogene. This CDR3 is built from 15 residues. CDR3 bases: TGTGCCAGCAGCCTTGGGGACAGATATAATTCACCCCTCCACTTT. Translating it yields CASSLGDRYNSPLHF.

The CDR3 is CASRSGGADTQYF. CDR3 nucleotide sequence: TGTGCCAGCAGGTCCGGGGGTGCAGATACGCAGTATTTT. The J gene is TRBJ2-3, the V gene TRBV7-3, with a weak D call TRBD2 (6 bases). Looked up from germline, CDR1 is SGHTA and CDR2 is FQGTGA. This CDR3 contains 13 residues. V was cut by 6 bases and J by 4 bases, with 11 bases left in between.

The rearrangement links TRBV12-3 or TRBV12-4 to TRBJ1-5; a possible D gene is TRBD1 (5 bases). The CDR3 has 13 amino acids. Trimming took off 1 base at V and 10 bases at J, with 11 bases between the two ends. In DNA form, the CDR3 reads TGTGCCAGCAGTTTAGGCCAGGGTCATCCCCAGCATTTT. Protein sequence: CASSLGQGHPQHF.